The present T cell receptor (beta chain) was sequenced within a study of blood T cell repertoires in COVID-19. Measured with immunoSEQ multiplex PCR; TCRdb has only the in-frame clones, and not every one. This table has 240,000 or so clones, more than 85% appearing once. The CDR3 has 13 residues. Germline CDR1 reads MNHNY; CDR2 reads SVGAGI (reference sequence). The ends were cut back, 5 bases at V and 1 base at J, with 7 bases in the middle. V usage is TRBV6-6 and J usage is TRBJ2-3; no definite D call. Sequencing was performed on peripheral blood. This clonotype originated in a woman in her 70s with active or convalescent COVID-19. The CDR3 nucleotides are TGTGCCAGCAGTGCCCCAGGCACAGATACGCAGTATTTT. Protein sequence: CASSAPGTDTQYF.